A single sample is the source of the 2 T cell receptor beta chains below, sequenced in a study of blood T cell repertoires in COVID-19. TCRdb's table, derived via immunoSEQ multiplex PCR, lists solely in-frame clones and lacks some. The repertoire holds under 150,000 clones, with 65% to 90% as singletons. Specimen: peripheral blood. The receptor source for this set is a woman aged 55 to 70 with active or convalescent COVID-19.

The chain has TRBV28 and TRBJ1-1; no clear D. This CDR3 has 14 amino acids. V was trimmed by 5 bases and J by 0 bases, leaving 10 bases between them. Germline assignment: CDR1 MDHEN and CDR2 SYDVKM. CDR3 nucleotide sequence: TGTGCCAGCAGTACGCAAAGCCTGAACACTGAAGCTTTCTTT. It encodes CASSTQSLNTEAFF.

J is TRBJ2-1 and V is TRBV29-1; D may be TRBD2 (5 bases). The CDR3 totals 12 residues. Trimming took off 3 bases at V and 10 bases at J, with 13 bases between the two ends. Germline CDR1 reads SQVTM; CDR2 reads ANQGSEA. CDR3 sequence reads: CSVDWFGKEQFF. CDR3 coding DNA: TGCAGCGTTGACTGGTTCGGGAAGGAGCAGTTCTTC.